The 17 T cell receptor beta chains listed next were all sequenced from one sample in a study of shared clonotypes between healthy human individuals. CD45RO-negative, CCR7-selected cells formed the naive CD8 fraction, which excluded terminally differentiated effector memory CD45RA+ cells. Assay: immunoSEQ multiplex PCR; the TCRdb copy retains only in-frame clones and omits some. The sample carries some 1,900,000 clones, approximately 94% recorded once. Sample: naive CD8+ T cells sorted from blood. These TCRs come from a man aged 18 to 30 in good health.

The chain joins TRBV28 to TRBJ2-2; D gene ambiguous. Trimming took off 2 bases at V and 6 bases at J, with 13 bases between the two ends. This CDR3 region has 15 residues. CDR1 and CDR2 from the germline V gene are MDHEN and SYDVKM. The CDR3 sequence: CASSLTPTVAGELFF. As DNA, the CDR3 is TGTGCCAGCAGTTTAACTCCCACGGTGGCCGGGGAGCTGTTTTTT. Complete variable domain (other parts from reference TRBV28 and TRBJ2-2): DVKVTQSSRYLVKRTGEKVFLECVQDMDHENMFWYRQDPGLGLRLIYFSYDVKMKEKGDIPEGYSVSREKKERFSLILESASTNQTSMYLCASSLTPTVAGELFFGEGSRLTVL.

The chain couples TRBV18 to TRBJ2-7; TRBD1 matches at 9 bases. Trimming at V came to 6 bases and at J to 5 bases, leaving 5 bases not matched to a gene. The CDR3 totals 13 residues. Germline values: CDR1 KGHSH, CDR2 LQKENI. CDR3 nucleotide sequence: TGTGCCAGCTCTCTGGACAGGGGAGACGAGCAGTACTTC. Its translation is CASSLDRGDEQYF.

The rearrangement links TRBV13 to TRBJ2-1; 7 nucleotides line up with TRBD2. Unmatched junction bases numbered 11, after V lost 4 bases and J lost 8 bases. There are 15 residues in the CDR3. The germline V gene encodes CDR1 PRHDT and CDR2 FYEKMQ (reference sequence). CDR3 nucleotide sequence: TGTGCCAGCAGCTCCCTAGTGGGGGGGATTGATGAGCAGTTCTTC. It translates to CASSSLVGGIDEQFF.

Points on this clone: Other DNA sequences from this sample encode an identical CDR3 as well. The J gene is TRBJ2-3, the V gene TRBV29-1; the D gene is possibly TRBD2 (5 bases). The germline gives CDR1 SQVTM, CDR2 ANQGSEA. The CDR3 runs 13 residues. The V end lost 3 bases, the J end lost 2 bases, and 9 bases lay between the germline ends. CDR3 region: CSVDEGSTDTQYF. In nucleotides, the CDR3 is TGCAGCGTTGATGAGGGATCCACAGATACGCAGTATTTT.

This clone was found once. The chain combines TRBV28 with TRBJ2-1; D call uncertain. The length of the CDR3 is 10 residues. V dropped 3 bases and J dropped 8 bases, with 2 bases sitting between them. Germline loops: CDR1 MDHEN, CDR2 SYDVKM. The CDR3 nucleotides read TGTGCCAGCAGTTTCCATGAGCAGTTCTTC. Translating gives CASSFHEQFF. The variable domain in full, completed from reference TRBV28 and TRBJ2-1, reads DVKVTQSSRYLVKRTGEKVFLECVQDMDHENMFWYRQDPGLGLRLIYFSYDVKMKEKGDIPEGYSVSREKKERFSLILESASTNQTSMYLCASSFHEQFFGPGTRLTVL.

V gene TRBV4-1 combines with J gene TRBJ2-7; D gene ambiguous. The germline CDR1 and CDR2 sequences are MGHRA and YSYEKL. This CDR3 is 15 amino acids long. Trimming cost V 1 base and J 3 bases, with 13 bases left between them. DNA of the CDR3: TGCGCCAGCAGCCAAGTGGTGCAGGCTAGCTACGAGCAGTACTTC. As protein: CASSQVVQASYEQYF.

This rearrangement joins TRBV5-1 to TRBJ2-7, with TRBD1 matching 8 bases. V was pared by 5 bases and J by 6 bases, with 4 bases of the junction left unmatched. The CDR3 sequence is 12 residues long. Per germline, CDR1 SGHRS and CDR2 YFSETQ. The CDR3 DNA reads TGCGCCAGCAGTCTTGACAGGGGCGAGCAGTACTTC. Its protein product is CASSLDRGEQYF.

The V gene is TRBV13, the J gene TRBJ2-2; 10 bases fit TRBD2. V shed 5 bases, J shed 3 bases, and the junction held 6 bases outside the gene matches. Germline CDR1 and CDR2: PRHDT and FYEKMQ (reference sequence). The CDR3 length is 16 residues. The CDR3 reads CASSPRLAGDTGELFF. CDR3 DNA: TGTGCCAGCAGCCCTCGGCTAGCGGGAGACACCGGGGAGCTGTTTTTT.

With respect to this clone: Other DNA sequences of this sample code for an identical CDR3. This chain uses TRBV11-2 with TRBJ2-7; no definite D call. Germline lookup yields CDR1 SGHAT and CDR2 FQNNGV. The length of the CDR3 is 14 residues. V lost 1 base and J lost 2, with 9 bases in between. CDR3 bases: TGTGCCAGCAGCTTAGTCGGCAGCACCTACGAGCAGTACTTC. Translation gives CASSLVGSTYEQYF.

The chain couples TRBV6-1 to TRBJ2-7; D might be TRBD2 (6 bases). CDR3 length: 16 amino acids. Per the germline V gene, CDR1 is MNHNS and CDR2 is SASEGT. V shed 0 bases and J shed 3 bases, with 15 bases lying between them. In DNA form, the CDR3 reads TGTGCCAGCAGTGAAGCGGCGGGGTATCAGGACTACGAGCAGTACTTC. Translation gives CASSEAAGYQDYEQYF.

V gene TRBV6-9 combines with J gene TRBJ2-6; D unclear. Germline loops: CDR1 MNHGY, CDR2 SVAAGI. V lost 5 bases and J lost 5, with 22 bases in between. The CDR3 has 18 amino acids. The CDR3 protein is CASSLEHLRQSRANVLTF. In DNA form, the CDR3 reads TGTGCCAGCAGTCTTGAGCACTTACGACAAAGTCGGGCCAACGTCCTGACTTTC.

The V and J genes are TRBV27 and TRBJ2-7; tentatively, D is TRBD1 (8 bases). Germline loops: CDR1 MNHEY, CDR2 SMNVEV (reference sequence). This CDR3 has 16 residues. Trimming cost V 3 bases and J 0 bases, with 15 bases left between them. The CDR3 bases are TGTGCCAGCAGTTTTTCGGGGGGACAGGTCTCCTACGAGCAGTACTTC. The encoded protein is CASSFSGGQVSYEQYF.

V gene TRBV28 combines with J gene TRBJ2-5; possible D gene TRBD1, 6 bases. V dropped 3 bases and J dropped 5 bases, with 10 bases sitting between them. Germline CDR1 reads MDHEN; CDR2 reads SYDVKM. This CDR3 has 13 amino acids. CDR3 amino acids: CASSFQGLETQYF. CDR3 nucleotide sequence: TGTGCCAGCAGTTTTCAGGGGCTGGAGACCCAGTACTTC.

A note on this clone: Other DNA sequences in this specimen translate into the identical CDR3. The rearrangement links TRBV4-1 to TRBJ1-1, with D possibly being TRBD1 (5 bases). The germline gives CDR1 MGHRA, CDR2 YSYEKL. Trimming cost V 0 bases and J 5 bases, with 7 bases left between them. The CDR3 runs 13 residues. CDR3 residues: CASSQEGATEAFF. Here the CDR3 DNA reads TGCGCCAGCAGCCAAGAAGGGGCTACTGAAGCTTTCTTT.

The table lists this clone with many counts. This rearrangement joins TRBV6-5 to TRBJ1-5; no firm D call. The CDR3 totals 14 residues. V was pared by 2 bases and J by 5 bases, with 10 bases between. The germline V gene has CDR1 MNHEY and CDR2 SVGAGI. CDR3 in DNA: TGTGCCAGCAGTTACCCAGGAACCGATCAGCCCCAGCATTTT. This encodes CASSYPGTDQPQHF.

The chain is built from TRBV6-6 and TRBJ1-2; no definite D call. The CDR3 extends over 13 amino acids. The germline V gene has CDR1 MNHNY and CDR2 SVGAGI (reference sequence). V was cut by 5 bases and J by 5 bases, with 12 bases left in between. CDR3 nucleotide sequence: TGTGCCAGCAGTCCAAACATAGGGTATGGCTACACCTTC. Its translation is CASSPNIGYGYTF.

The chain links TRBV19 to TRBJ2-7; no clear D. Per germline, CDR1 LNHDA and CDR2 SQIVND (reference sequence). Between the trimmed V and J ends, which lost 5 bases and 3 bases, there was a span of 14 bases. This CDR3 is built from 14 residues. The CDR3 DNA reads TGTGCCAGTAGTCCCCTGGGGATCGTCTACGAGCAGTACTTC. As protein: CASSPLGIVYEQYF.